The 11 T cell receptor beta chains listed next were all sequenced from one sample in a study of blood T cell repertoires in COVID-19. This table comes from immunoSEQ multiplex PCR, and its TCRdb copy is limited to in-frame clones, with some not included. The table shows 130,000 or so clones, with approximately 87% occurring only once. The sequenced material came from peripheral blood. All receptors derive from a man over 45 with active COVID-19.

This chain joins TRBV2 and TRBJ1-5; the D gene is possibly TRBD1 (6 bases). From germline, CDR1 is SNHLY and CDR2 FYNNEI. V shed 7 bases and J shed 7 bases, with 17 bases lying between them. The CDR3 is 14 amino acids. In DNA form, the CDR3 reads TGTGCCAGCACCCGGGACATCGGGTACCAGCCCCAGCATTTT. It codes for CASTRDIGYQPQHF.

This rearrangement joins TRBV18 to TRBJ2-1, with 14 bases aligning to TRBD2. V gave up 0 bases and J gave up 9 bases; unmatched junction bases: 4. CDR1 is KGHSH, CDR2 LQKENI, per germline. The CDR3 has 16 amino acids. CDR3 DNA sequence: TGTGCCAGCTCACCACCCCGGACTAGCGGGGGGACTGAGCAGTTCTTC. Translation: CASSPPRTSGGTEQFF.

As DNA, the CDR3 is TGTGCCAGCAGCCCTGGGAGGGGCGCGAACACCGGGGAGCTGTTTTTT. Encoded protein: CASSPGRGANTGELFF. The chain is built from TRBV13 and TRBJ2-2; 7 nucleotides align to TRBD2. V lost 5 bases, J lost 0 bases, and 6 bases stayed unmatched. This CDR3 spans 16 amino acids. Germline CDR1 PRHDT, CDR2 FYEKMQ (reference sequence).

The V and J genes are TRBV5-5 and TRBJ2-7; 8 nucleotides match TRBD2. Unmatched junction bases numbered 8, after V lost 4 bases and J lost 2 bases. The length of the CDR3 is 15 residues. The germline V gene encodes CDR1 SGHKS and CDR2 YYEKEE (reference sequence). In nucleotides, the CDR3 is TGTGCCAGCAGCCGGGACGGGACTAGGGCCTACGAGCAGTACTTC. Its translation: CASSRDGTRAYEQYF. Full variable domain (outside the CDR3, taken from reference TRBV5-5 and TRBJ2-7): DAGVTQSPTHLIKTRGQQVTLRCSPISGHKSVSWYQQVLGQGPQFIFQYYEKEERGRGNFPDRFSARQFPNYSSELNVNALLLGDSALYLCASSRDGTRAYEQYFGPGTRLTVT.

The chain recombines TRBV2 with TRBJ2-7; 10 nucleotides agree with TRBD1. CDR1 is SNHLY and CDR2 is FYNNEI in the germline V gene. CDR3 length: 15 residues. J lost 2 bases, V lost 4 bases, and 5 bases had no gene match. The CDR3 protein is CASSGPTGGAYEQYF. CDR3 DNA: TGTGCCAGCAGTGGACCGACAGGGGGCGCCTACGAGCAGTACTTC.

This clone was picked up one time. This rearrangement joins TRBV5-6 to TRBJ1-2, with TRBD1 as a possible D gene (5 bases). The CDR3 consists of 15 residues. The V gene lost 6 bases and the J gene lost 4 bases, with 19 bases spanning the gap. Germline CDR1 is SGHDT and CDR2 is YYEEEE. The CDR3 DNA reads TGTGCCAGCAAGTGGGACGGCCGCGGGGGCTATGGCTACACCTTC. It is translated as CASKWDGRGGYGYTF.

This chain's CDR3 is CASSPGPRRDNEQFF. CDR3 nucleotide sequence: TGCGCCAGCAGCCCTGGCCCGAGGAGGGACAATGAGCAGTTCTTC. The chain joins TRBV5-1 to TRBJ2-1; perhaps TRBD2 as D (6 bases). Germline-derived CDR1 and CDR2 are SGHRS and YFSETQ. CDR3 length: 15 residues. With 4 bases removed from V and 5 bases from J, the gap between germline ends came to 16 bases.

This chain joins TRBV19 and TRBJ2-7; D remains ambiguous. The CDR3 runs to 14 residues. The V gene's germline CDR1 is LNHDA and CDR2 SQIVND (reference sequence). V lost 6 bases and J 0 bases, leaving 12 bases between the germline ends. The CDR3 region has the DNA TGTGCCAGTAGAGAGACACAGAGCTCCTACGAGCAGTACTTC. It specifies CASRETQSSYEQYF.

This clone was picked up one time. V usage is TRBV3-1 (or the pseudogene TRBV3-2) and J usage is TRBJ1-1, with no clear D. CDR1 is LGHDT and CDR2 is YNNKEL in the germline V gene (reference sequence). CDR3 length equals 12 residues. V was clipped by 0 bases and J by 11 bases, with 10 bases between them. CDR3 DNA sequence: TGTGCCAGCAGCCAAGATTTGAATGGCGCTTTCTTT. This codes for CASSQDLNGAFF.

The chain uses TRBV3-1 (or the pseudogene TRBV3-2) and TRBJ1-5; 12 bases are a match to TRBD1. CDR3 size: 14 residues. Germline V gene data show CDR1 as LGHDT and CDR2 as YNNKEL (reference sequence). V was clipped by 5 bases and J by 6 bases; unmatched bases: 2. DNA for the CDR3: TGTGCCAGCAGCGGGGGACAGGGGGCTCAGCCCCAGCATTTT. Translating it yields CASSGGQGAQPQHF.

The genes are TRBV4-2 and TRBJ1-3; a possible D gene is TRBD1 (6 bases). The V end lost 6 bases, the J end lost 2 bases, and 14 bases lay between the germline ends. Per the germline V gene, CDR1 is LGHNA and CDR2 is YNFKEQ. The CDR3 contains 15 residues. This CDR3 reads CASSINREAGNTIYF. The DNA for the CDR3 is TGTGCCAGCAGTATTAACAGGGAAGCTGGAAACACCATATATTTT.